The 3 T cell receptor beta chains below come from one sample, sequenced in a study of spatial heterogeneity in lung cancer. TCRdb re-analysed the 5' RACE reads in MiXCR, keeping a single row per CDR3 protein. The sample records 95,000 to 130,000 distinct CDR3 sequences, 9.5% to 15% being singletons. The time point is: blood at routine non-recurrence follow-up after resection. No cells were sorted before sequencing. The whole RNA sequenced was extracted from tumor, nontumor lung or frozen PBMC. Material: PBMCs, obtained at follow-up. The receptors stem from a male donor with early-stage non-small cell lung cancer.

Relative to its sample, this clonotype is medium-sized. The chain recombines TRBV27 with TRBJ1-1; 8 nucleotides line up with TRBD1. The CDR3 extends over 14 amino acids. The J segment lost 2 bases and the V segment lost 7 bases, leaving 6 bases of the junction unmatched. Germline V gene lookup returns CDR1 MNHEY and CDR2 SMNVEV (reference sequence). CDR3 protein: CASNRQGPNTEAFF. Here the CDR3 DNA reads TGTGCCAGCAATCGACAGGGGCCTAACACTGAAGCTTTCTTT.

This clonotype was recorded a few times. This rearrangement joins TRBV5-1 to TRBJ1-4; weak D call: TRBD1 (6 bases). Germline V CDR1 and CDR2: SGHRS, YFSETQ. Trimming took 5 bases from V and 1 from J, leaving 12 bases between them. This CDR3 spans 15 amino acids. CDR3 protein: CASSPGVRTNEKLFF. CDR3 bases: TGCGCCAGCAGTCCAGGGGTGAGAACTAATGAAAAACTGTTTTTT.

This clonotype was detected many times. The gene calls are TRBV11-2 and TRBJ1-2; D is ambiguous. The CDR3 extends over 12 amino acids. CDR1 SGHAT and CDR2 FQNNGV come from the germline V gene. V was pared by 1 base and J by 6 bases, with 6 bases between. CDR3 bases: TGTGCCAGCAGCTTAGGGATCGATGGCTACACCTTC. This encodes CASSLGIDGYTF.